A single sample is the source of the 15 T cell receptor beta chains below, sequenced in a study of T cells in Graves' hyperthyroidism and ophthalmopathy. Researchers took RNA transcripts and amplified the TCR beta CDR3 regions from them. TCR CDR3 regions were first amplified by RT-PCR with HTBI primers. TCRdb ran MiXCR on the multiplex PCR reads and lists one entry per CDR3 protein. Of roughly 660,000 distinct CDR3 sequences listed, 15% to 20% were seen once; the top ten hold roughly a sixth. The sample taken for sequencing was blood. The receptors were gathered from a man in his fifties or sixties with Graves' hyperthyroidism.

This clonotype was detected many times. The genes are TRBV28 and TRBJ1-2; D not resolved. The V end lost 3 bases, the J end lost 4 bases, and 15 bases lay between the germline ends. CDR3 length equals 15 residues. Germline V gives CDR1 MDHEN, CDR2 SYDVKM. The CDR3 here is CASSLEFAQSYGYTF. CDR3 in DNA: TGTGCCAGCAGTTTGGAGTTTGCCCAATCCTATGGCTACACCTTC.

The sample holds a few counts of this clonotype. The chain has TRBV3-1 and TRBJ2-1; 9 nucleotides line up with TRBD2. The CDR3 consists of 16 residues. Germline trimming cut 4 bases from V and 5 bases from J; bases unmatched to any gene: 9. CDR1 LGHDT and CDR2 YNNKEL come from the germline V gene (reference sequence). This chain's CDR3 is CASSPGLARPNNEQFF. CDR3 DNA sequence: TGTGCCAGCAGCCCCGGACTAGCGAGACCAAACAATGAGCAGTTCTTC.

Many counts were recorded for this clonotype. The chain combines TRBV7-9 with TRBJ1-1, with a weak D call TRBD1 (5 bases). Trimming took off 5 bases at V and 6 bases at J, with 13 bases between the two ends. The CDR3 runs 13 residues. In germline, CDR1 is SEHNR, CDR2 FQNEAQ (reference sequence). The CDR3 here is CASSLRQIPEAFF. CDR3 nucleotide sequence: TGTGCCAGCAGCCTAAGACAGATCCCTGAAGCTTTCTTT.

CDR3 loop: CASSSTGESFNEQFF. CDR3 coding DNA: TGTGCCAGCAGTTCCACAGGGGAAAGCTTCAATGAGCAGTTCTTC. J is TRBJ2-1 and V is TRBV6-2 or TRBV6-3; 7 bases map to TRBD1. The CDR3 covers 15 residues. V dropped 4 bases and J dropped 6; count of bases not matched to a gene: 9. Germline V gene sequence: CDR1 MNHEY, CDR2 SVGEGT.

J is TRBJ1-4 and V is TRBV7-9; no clear D gene. Germline loops: CDR1 SEHNR, CDR2 FQNEAQ (reference sequence). The CDR3 totals 14 residues. Trimming left V 1 base short and J 8 bases short, with 11 bases between. In DNA form, the CDR3 reads TGTGCCAGCAGCTTAGGCGTCACTGGAGAAAAACTGTTTTTT. This sequence encodes CASSLGVTGEKLFF.

This clonotype was counted ten times or more. The rearrangement uses TRBV6-1 and TRBJ1-5; D remains ambiguous. V lost 6 bases to trimming and J lost 5 bases, with 14 bases between them. The CDR3 is 14 residues long. The germline gives CDR1 MNHNS, CDR2 SASEGT. The CDR3 loop reads CASSPVALDQPQHF. CDR3 nucleotide sequence: TGTGCCAGCAGCCCCGTGGCCCTGGATCAGCCCCAGCATTTT.

This clonotype was observed many times. The chain has TRBV7-9 and TRBJ2-5, with 7 bases matching TRBD1. With 5 bases clipped from V and 5 bases from J, the junction kept 11 bases outside the gene matches. Looked up from germline, CDR1 is SEHNR and CDR2 is FQNEAQ (reference sequence). The CDR3 loop spans 15 amino acids. The DNA for the CDR3 is TGTGCCAGCAGCCCCCCGAACAGGGGAGCGGAGACCCAGTACTTC. Translating gives CASSPPNRGAETQYF.

The chain recombines TRBV19 with TRBJ1-2; D remains unclear. Trimming shortened V by 9 bases and J by 6 bases, and 11 bases separated the two germline ends. Germline CDR1 reads LNHDA; CDR2 reads SQIVND (reference sequence). The CDR3 is 11 residues long. The CDR3 DNA is TGTGCCAGAGAGACGGATAATGGCTACACCTTC. As protein: CARETDNGYTF.

This clonotype was recorded a few times. This chain links TRBV7-8 with TRBJ2-3; tentative D call: TRBD2 (6 bases). Germline V gene lookup returns CDR1 SGHVS and CDR2 FQNEAQ. The CDR3 loop spans 15 amino acids. Trimming took 3 bases from V and 0 from J, leaving 10 bases between them. This CDR3 is CASSFDSGSTDTQYF. In nucleotides, the CDR3 is TGTGCCAGCAGCTTTGATAGCGGTAGCACAGATACGCAGTATTTT.

This clonotype was counted at least ten times. This rearrangement joins TRBV18 to TRBJ2-7; tentatively, D is TRBD1 (6 bases). Trimming cost V 6 bases and J 2 bases, with 14 bases left between them. CDR1 KGHSH and CDR2 LQKENI come from the germline V gene. This CDR3 is built from 14 residues. CDR3 region: CASSPTGIAYEQYF. The CDR3 DNA sequence: TGTGCCAGCTCCCCAACAGGGATTGCCTACGAGCAGTACTTC.

The V gene is TRBV20-1, the J gene TRBJ2-7; D assignment may be TRBD1 or TRBD2 (5 bases each). The V end lost 0 bases, the J end lost 9 bases, and 9 bases lay between the germline ends. The length of the CDR3 is 11 residues. Per germline, CDR1 DFQATT and CDR2 SNEGSKA (reference sequence). The CDR3, as DNA: TGCAGTGCTAGAGATCGTGGGGGGCAGTACTTC. As protein: CSARDRGGQYF.

This clonotype was observed at least ten times. The V gene is TRBV28, the J gene TRBJ1-1; tentative D call: TRBD1 (5 bases). This CDR3 is 18 amino acids long. CDR1 MDHEN and CDR2 SYDVKM come from the germline V gene. The V and J ends lost 2 bases and 2 bases respectively, with 21 bases between them. The CDR3: CASSLGSVFFQGNTEAFF. CDR3 coding DNA: TGTGCCAGCAGTTTAGGTTCCGTATTCTTCCAGGGAAACACTGAAGCTTTCTTT.

This clonotype was seen a handful of times. This sequence joins TRBV10-3 and TRBJ2-7, with 13 bases that match TRBD2. CDR1 is ENHRY and CDR2 is SYGVKD in the germline V gene. This CDR3 comprises 15 residues. V lost 2 bases and J lost 4; bases outside the gene matches: 2. CDR3 loop: CAISEGTSGMYEQYF. CDR3 nucleotides: TGTGCCATCAGTGAGGGGACTAGCGGGATGTACGAGCAGTACTTC.

This clonotype was found many times. The chain employs TRBV2 and TRBJ2-7, with D possibly being TRBD1 (5 bases). CDR1 SNHLY and CDR2 FYNNEI come from the germline V gene. V was cut by 2 bases and J by 2 bases, with 7 bases left in between. CDR3 length: 13 residues. The CDR3 protein is CASSEQGTYEQYF. The CDR3 region has the DNA TGTGCCAGCAGTGAACAGGGTACCTACGAGCAGTACTTC.

This clonotype was observed a handful of times. CDR3 loop: CATSRMTGGDYEQYF. The CDR3 region has the DNA TGTGCCACCAGCAGAATGACAGGGGGGGACTACGAGCAGTACTTC. V is TRBV15 and J is TRBJ2-7; 9 bases are a match to TRBD1. Trimming took 2 bases from V and 3 from J; bases not matched to a gene: 5. CDR1 and CDR2 from the germline V gene are LNHNV and YYDKDF (reference sequence). This CDR3 is built from 15 residues.